The 30 T cell receptor beta chains presented below share a single source sample, sequenced in a study of T cells in Graves' hyperthyroidism and ophthalmopathy. Amplification of TCR beta CDR3 regions used RNA as the template. In the first-round RT-PCR of the TCR CDR3, the HTBI primer set was used. TCRdb recomputed calls from the multiplex PCR reads with MiXCR, one row per CDR3 protein. The sample has 600,000 to 650,000 distinct CDR3 sequences, 15% to 20% seen once; the top ten hold around 3.9%. Material for sequencing was blood. These receptors all stem from a woman aged 25-40 years with Graves' hyperthyroidism.

Comment on this clonotype: A much larger clone differs by one base, so this may be a read error. This chain uses TRBV7-2 with TRBJ2-7; 10 bases align to TRBD2. Germline V gives CDR1 SGHTA, CDR2 FQGNSA. The CDR3 has 15 residues. CDR3 protein: CASGLAGTSDYEQYF. CDR3 in DNA: TGTGCCAGCGGCTTAGCTGGGACTAGCGATTACGAGCAGTACTTC.

In its sample, this clonotype was seen a few times. A much more abundant neighbour one base away suggests this may be a read error. The rearrangement uses TRBV6-1 and TRBJ2-1; TRBD2 matches 9 bases. Germline CDR1 and CDR2: MNHNS and SASEGT. CDR3 size: 15 residues. The J segment lost 0 bases and the V segment lost 7 bases, leaving 4 bases of the junction unmatched. Here the CDR3 DNA reads TGTGCCAGCACCCGTAGCGGGAGCTCCTACAATGAGCAGTTCTTC. Amino acid sequence: CASTRSGSSYNEQFF.

In this sample, this clonotype turned up many times. The chain employs TRBV2 and TRBJ2-1; 8 nucleotides agree with TRBD2. This CDR3 contains 14 residues. Germline V gives CDR1 SNHLY, CDR2 FYNNEI. Unmatched junction bases numbered 4, after V lost 4 bases and J lost 5 bases. CDR3 in amino acids: CASSVRGADNEQFF. For the CDR3, the DNA is TGTGCCAGCAGTGTGCGGGGGGCCGACAATGAGCAGTTCTTC.

The chain links TRBV15 to TRBJ1-1; D perhaps matches TRBD1 (6 bases). This CDR3 comprises 16 residues. The V end lost 0 bases, the J end lost 1 base, and 12 bases lay between the germline ends. Germline V CDR1 and CDR2: LNHNV, YYDKDF (reference sequence). The CDR3 protein is CATSREWGQGNTEAFF. Here the CDR3 DNA reads TGTGCCACCAGCAGAGAGTGGGGGCAAGGGAACACTGAAGCTTTCTTT.

A remark on this clonotype: At one of its ends the junction is not consistent with the germline gene, which may arise from a read error. The chain recombines TRBV2 with TRBJ2-7, with 9 bases identical to TRBD1. Germline CDR1 SNHLY, CDR2 FYNNEI. This CDR3 has 15 residues. The CDR3 spells CASSQVRDRANEQYF. The CDR3, as DNA: TGCGCCAGCAGCCAGGTCCGGGACAGGGCAAACGAGCAGTACTTC. The full variable domain, with the rest looked up from reference TRBV2 and TRBJ2-7, is EPEVTQTPSHQVTQMGQEVILRCVPISNHLYFYWYRQILGQKVEFLVSFYNNEISEKSEIFDDQFSVERPDGSNFTLKIRSTKLEDSAMYFCASSQVRDRANEQYFGPGTRLTVT.

This clonotype was recorded at least ten times. The V call is TRBV28, the J call TRBJ1-6; D is uncertain. This CDR3 has 14 amino acids. Per the germline V gene, CDR1 is MDHEN and CDR2 is SYDVKM. Trimming took 6 bases from V and 7 from J, leaving 13 bases between them. The DNA for the CDR3 is TGTGCCAGCAGCACCGGGTTAGGGAATTCACCCCTCCACTTT. This sequence encodes CASSTGLGNSPLHF.

This clonotype was recorded many times. V usage is TRBV12-3 or TRBV12-4 and J usage is TRBJ2-1, with 9 nucleotides matching TRBD1. Germline trimming cut 5 bases from V and 11 bases from J; bases unmatched to any gene: 10. The CDR3 has 14 residues. The CDR3 is CASSPPTGTGKQFF. The CDR3, as DNA: TGTGCCAGCAGTCCACCTACCGGGACAGGGAAGCAGTTCTTC.

This clonotype was seen ten or more times. The CDR3 DNA reads TGTGCCAGCAGCCTCCAGCGGGCGCAGTACTTC. It encodes CASSLQRAQYF. The genes are TRBV11-2 and TRBJ2-7; D might be TRBD2 (6 bases). CDR1 is SGHAT and CDR2 is FQNNGV in the germline V gene. The CDR3 has 11 residues. The V end was cut by 5 bases, the J end by 9 bases, with 11 bases between.

The rearrangement uses TRBV5-1 and TRBJ2-1, with D perhaps matching TRBD1 or TRBD2 (5 bases each). From germline, CDR1 is SGHRS and CDR2 YFSETQ. V was pared by 4 bases and J by 3 bases, with 20 bases between. This CDR3 contains 17 residues. The CDR3 loop is CASSPGPAMGDYNEQFF. For the CDR3, the DNA is TGCGCCAGCAGCCCGGGACCGGCAATGGGGGACTACAATGAGCAGTTCTTC.

This clonotype occurred many times. V gene TRBV7-9 combines with J gene TRBJ2-5, with TRBD2 matching over 8 bases. The CDR3 sequence is 14 residues long. The J segment lost 4 bases and the V segment lost 3 bases, leaving 4 bases of the junction unmatched. Germline V gene sequence: CDR1 SEHNR, CDR2 FQNEAQ (reference sequence). CDR3 sequence: CASSFSGMGETQYF. The CDR3 bases are TGTGCCAGCAGCTTTAGCGGGATGGGAGAGACCCAGTACTTC. Variable domain in full (rest from reference TRBV7-9 and TRBJ2-5): DTGVSQNPRHKITKRGQNVTFRCDPISEHNRLYWYRQTLGQGPEFLTYFQNEAQLEKSRLLSDRFSAERPKGSFSTLEIQRTEQGDSAMYLCASSFSGMGETQYFGPGTRLLVL.

To note about this clonotype: Sequence at one end of the junction differs from germline and may be a read error. The chain couples TRBV7-7 to TRBJ1-1; no clear D. The CDR3 contains 16 residues. CDR1 and CDR2 (germline): SSHAT, FNYEAQ (reference sequence). CDR3 nucleotides: TGTGCTAGCAGCTTACACCCTTGGTGGGGGAACACTGAAGCTTTCTTT. It specifies CASSLHPWWGNTEAFF.

The chain combines TRBV10-3 with TRBJ2-7; 8 bases align to TRBD2. CDR3 size: 18 residues. With 2 bases clipped from V and 1 base from J, the junction kept 13 bases outside the gene matches. Germline CDR1 is ENHRY and CDR2 is SYGVKD. The CDR3 region is CAISESPLKAGVSYEQYF. The CDR3 region has the DNA TGTGCCATCAGTGAGAGTCCACTTAAAGCGGGAGTGTCCTACGAGCAGTACTTC.

V is TRBV12-5 and J is TRBJ1-1; no clear D. Trimming cost V 0 bases and J 0 bases, with 11 bases left between them. Germline CDR1 LGHNT, CDR2 FRNRAP. CDR3 length equals 16 residues. CDR3 residues: CASGLVLGRMNTEAFF. For the CDR3, the DNA is TGTGCTAGTGGTTTGGTACTGGGCCGAATGAACACTGAAGCTTTCTTT. Combining the CDR3 with reference TRBV12-5 and TRBJ1-1 gives the whole variable domain DARVTQTPRHKVTEMGQEVTMRCQPILGHNTVFWYRQTMMQGLELLAYFRNRAPLDDSGMPKDRFSAEMPDATLATLKIQPSEPRDSAVYFCASGLVLGRMNTEAFFGQGTRLTVV.

This clonotype came up many times. The genes are TRBV11-2 and TRBJ2-3; D is ambiguous. V was trimmed by 8 bases and J by 4 bases, leaving 13 bases between them. The germline CDR1 and CDR2 sequences are SGHAT and FQNNGV. The CDR3 loop spans 13 amino acids. The CDR3 loop reads CASLNSESDTQYF. CDR3 sequence (DNA): TGTGCCAGCCTAAACTCAGAGTCAGATACGCAGTATTTT. Supplemented by reference TRBV11-2 and TRBJ2-3, the full variable domain reads EAGVAQSPRYKIIEKRQSVAFWCNPISGHATLYWYQQILGQGPKLLIQFQNNGVVDDSQLPKDRFSAERLKGVDSTLKIQPAKLEDSAVYLCASLNSESDTQYFGPGTRLTVL.

There are many counts of this clonotype. This rearrangement joins TRBV6-2 or TRBV6-3 to TRBJ2-1; unclear D gene. Per germline, CDR1 MNHEY and CDR2 SVGEGT. Trimming removed 5 bases at V and 5 bases at J, with 13 bases between. The CDR3 spans 14 residues. The CDR3 loop is CASSRGLADNEQFF. The CDR3 bases are TGTGCCAGCAGTCGTGGGCTGGCGGACAATGAGCAGTTCTTC.

This chain's CDR3 is CASTKEGGELFF. Here the CDR3 DNA reads TGTGCCAGCACCAAGGAGGGCGGGGAGCTGTTTTTT. V gene TRBV18 combines with J gene TRBJ2-2, with D possibly TRBD2 on 6 matching bases. CDR3 length: 12 residues. V lost 8 bases and J lost 7, with 11 bases in between. Per the germline V gene, CDR1 is KGHSH and CDR2 is LQKENI.

The rearrangement links TRBV6-1 to TRBJ2-7; the D gene is possibly TRBD2 (6 bases). Germline V CDR1 and CDR2: MNHNS, SASEGT. The CDR3 is made up of 16 amino acids. V lost 5 bases, J lost 3 bases, and 20 bases lay in between. The CDR3 DNA reads as TGTGCCAGCAGTTATTCCGGAGGGTCAGAAGACTACGAGCAGTACTTC. It is translated as CASSYSGGSEDYEQYF.

This clonotype was found many times. V gene TRBV11-3 combines with J gene TRBJ2-4; the D gene is possibly TRBD2 (5 bases). Germline assignment: CDR1 SGHNT and CDR2 YENEEA. V lost 3 bases and J 0 bases, leaving 12 bases between the germline ends. The CDR3 contains 16 residues. The CDR3 reads CASSFLGGLAKNIQYF. The CDR3 bases are TGTGCCAGCAGCTTCTTGGGCGGACTAGCCAAAAACATTCAGTACTTC.

This clonotype was found a few times. The chain employs TRBV4-3 and TRBJ2-7, with 10 bases matching TRBD2. The CDR3 spans 16 residues. V shed 4 bases and J 0 bases; nucleotides not matched to a gene: 6. Germline V gene lookup returns CDR1 LGHNA and CDR2 YSLEER. CDR3 residues: CASSLGTSASSYEQYF. DNA of the CDR3: TGCGCCAGCAGCCTAGGGACTAGCGCTAGCTCCTACGAGCAGTACTTC.

This clonotype was counted at least ten times. V gene TRBV28 combines with J gene TRBJ2-7; 8 bases match TRBD1. The length of the CDR3 is 18 residues. Trimming at V came to 0 bases and at J to 2 bases, leaving 12 bases not matched to a gene. The germline V gene has CDR1 MDHEN and CDR2 SYDVKM. The CDR3 here is CASSLWSPWDRPTYEQYF. CDR3 coding DNA: TGTGCCAGCAGTTTATGGTCCCCCTGGGACAGGCCCACCTACGAGCAGTACTTC.

The V gene is TRBV28, the J gene TRBJ2-1; 7 bases line up with TRBD2. There are 15 residues in the CDR3. After removal of 10 bases from V and 8 bases from J, the junction contained 17 bases not matched to a gene. Per the germline V gene, CDR1 is MDHEN and CDR2 is SYDVKM. The CDR3 reads CAITLTAGESDEQFF. The CDR3 bases are TGTGCCATTACCCTAACGGCGGGAGAATCCGATGAGCAGTTCTTC.

This clonotype appeared many times. The rearrangement uses TRBV28 and TRBJ2-1, with D possibly matching TRBD2 (6 bases). The V gene's germline CDR1 is MDHEN and CDR2 SYDVKM. V was trimmed by 8 bases and J by 5 bases, leaving 10 bases between them. The CDR3 is 12 amino acids. The DNA of the CDR3 is TGTGCCAGCCGTGGGGGGAACAATGAGCAGTTCTTC. Translation: CASRGGNNEQFF.

The rearrangement uses TRBV4-1 and TRBJ2-2; tentatively, D is TRBD1 (6 bases). Germline V gives CDR1 MGHRA, CDR2 YSYEKL. There are 15 residues in the CDR3. V dropped 6 bases and J dropped 5 bases, with 16 bases sitting between them. CDR3 in DNA: TGCGCCAGCAGTCAGTGGGGGCTAACGACCGGGGAGCTGTTTTTT. It codes for CASSQWGLTTGELFF.

This clonotype showed up many times. The chain employs TRBV12-3 or TRBV12-4 and TRBJ1-2, with D uncertain. V gave up 7 bases and J gave up 8 bases, with 17 bases separating them. The CDR3 runs 13 residues. This CDR3 is CASNLGESWGYTF. For the CDR3, the DNA is TGTGCCAGCAACTTAGGAGAGTCTTGGGGCTACACCTTC.

This clonotype has at least ten counts. V and J are TRBV7-9 and TRBJ2-1, with a possible D match to TRBD2 (7 bases). From germline, CDR1 is SEHNR and CDR2 FQNEAQ (reference sequence). This CDR3 region has 17 residues. V was cut by 5 bases and J by 8 bases, with 25 bases left in between. CDR3 coding DNA: TGTGCCAGCAGCCTCCTATCCGGGGGCGGGAGAAAGGATGAGCAGTTCTTC. Its translation is CASSLLSGGGRKDEQFF.

There are a few counts of this clonotype. The genes are TRBV7-8 and TRBJ2-1, with TRBD2 as a possible D gene (6 bases). Germline V CDR1 and CDR2: SGHVS, FQNEAQ. The CDR3 loop spans 16 amino acids. V lost 1 base to trimming and J lost 3 bases, with 13 bases between them. The CDR3 DNA follows: TGTGCCAGCAGCTTAGATGGGGGAGGTTACTACAATGAGCAGTTCTTC. Its protein is CASSLDGGGYYNEQFF.

V usage is TRBV2 and J usage is TRBJ2-5, with D uncertain. Matching the DNA end better, TRBJ2-1 makes the J call doubtful. CDR1 and CDR2 from the germline V gene are SNHLY and FYNNEI. The CDR3 contains 11 residues. The CDR3 bases are TGTGCCAGCAGCCTCGTAGAGACCCAGTTCTTC. As protein: CASSLVETQFF.

The chain is built from TRBV19 and TRBJ2-7, with D possibly being TRBD1 (6 bases). The V end lost 5 bases, the J end lost 3 bases, and 14 bases lay between the germline ends. CDR1 is LNHDA, CDR2 SQIVND, per germline (reference sequence). The CDR3 loop spans 14 amino acids. The CDR3 DNA follows: TGTGCCAGTAGTCCCTGGGGACAAATCTACGAGCAGTACTTC. It is translated as CASSPWGQIYEQYF.

This clonotype was detected only once. The J gene is TRBJ1-5, the V gene TRBV6-4; a weak D match, TRBD1 (5 bases). Germline V gives CDR1 MRHNA, CDR2 SNTAGT. The CDR3 covers 15 residues. V was shortened by 6 bases and J by 3 bases, with 15 bases between the two germline ends. This CDR3 is CASRPTRQSNQPQHF. In nucleotides, the CDR3 is TGTGCCAGCAGACCCACGCGACAGTCCAATCAGCCCCAGCATTTT.

In this sample, this clonotype turned up a few times. This rearrangement joins TRBV27 to TRBJ2-1, with TRBD2 matching 12 bases. V was pared by 1 base and J by 8 bases, with 9 bases of the junction left unmatched. The CDR3 is 17 residues long. Germline V gene lookup returns CDR1 MNHEY and CDR2 SMNVEV (reference sequence). The CDR3 sequence: CASSLLTSGRPLDEQFF. The CDR3 coding sequence is TGTGCCAGCAGTTTATTAACTAGCGGGAGGCCTTTGGATGAGCAGTTCTTC.